Listed below are T cell receptor beta chains from one sample, sequenced in a study of shared clonotypes between healthy human individuals. Sequencing used immunoSEQ multiplex PCR; TCRdb keeps in-frame clones, though not all of them. The sample shows roughly 770,000 clones, approximately 96% of them seen only once. Material: naive CD8+ T cells sorted from blood. The receptors come from a man aged 25-45 years in good health. Each CDR3 is given with its conserved first and last residue. Fields, in order: D gene, J gene, V gene, clone size, CDR3 DNA, CDR3 protein. A D gene is named only where the DNA matches it firmly. The size of a clone is reported for some rows only, either as once, few or many, or as a class for expanded clones.

NA | TRBJ2-2 | TRBV7-9 | NA | TGTGCCAGCAGCTTAGAGGAGGGAGACACCGGGGAGCTGTTTTTT | CASSLEEGDTGELFF
TRBD1 | TRBJ1-2 | TRBV29-1 | NA | TGCAGCGCGGGGACAGGAGCTAACTATGGCTACACCTTC | CSAGTGANYGYTF
NA | TRBJ2-7 | TRBV4-1 | NA | TGCGCCAGCAGCCAAGGGACAGACAGCTCCTACGAGCAGTACTTC | CASSQGTDSSYEQYF
NA | TRBJ1-4 | TRBV27 | NA | TGTGCCAGCAGTTCAAGACAGACTAATGAAAAACTGTTTTTT | CASSSRQTNEKLFF
NA | TRBJ2-1 | TRBV7-6 | NA | TGTGCCAGCAGCTTAAGTATAACCATCCCCCTCAATGAGCAGTTCTTC | CASSLSITIPLNEQFF
NA | TRBJ2-1 | TRBV2 | NA | TGTGCCAGCCCCGGGGGCGTGAGGAGCGGAGGCAATGAGCAGTTCTTC | CASPGGVRSGGNEQFF
TRBD1 | TRBJ1-1 | TRBV7-9 | NA | TGTGCCAGCAGCGGCTTCCGGACAGGGGTTTTGGGGAACACTGAAGCTTTCTTT | CASSGFRTGVLGNTEAFF
NA | TRBJ2-7 | TRBV11-2 | NA | TGTGCCAGCAGCTTCGGTCAGGGGTCCTACGAGCAGTACTTC | CASSFGQGSYEQYF
NA | TRBJ2-5 | TRBV11-2 | NA | TGTGCCAGCATGGGGGAAGAGGAGACCCAGTACTTC | CASMGEEETQYF
NA | TRBJ2-7 | TRBV28 | NA | TGTGCCAGCAAGAAAGAAGCGACATTCTACGAGCAGTACTTC | CASKKEATFYEQYF
NA | TRBJ2-1 | TRBV9 | NA | TGTGCCAGCAGCGTAGACTCTTTCGCCTACAATGAGCAGTTCTTC | CASSVDSFAYNEQFF
NA | TRBJ2-3 | TRBV7-9 | NA | TGTGCCAGCAGGGAGGGGGGCACAGATACGCAGTATTTT | CASREGGTDTQYF
NA | TRBJ1-5 | TRBV5-4 | NA | TGTGCCAGCAGCCTCGATAGCAATCAGCCCCAGCATTTT | CASSLDSNQPQHF
TRBD1 | TRBJ2-7 | TRBV11-1 | once | TGTGCCAGCAGCTTAGACTTCGGGACAGGAGGTTACGAGCAGTACTTC | CASSLDFGTGGYEQYF
TRBD1 | TRBJ2-7 | TRBV9 | NA | TGTGCCAGCAGTAGGACAGGGGAAAGGTACGAGCAGTACTTC | CASSRTGERYEQYF
TRBD1 | TRBJ1-3 | TRBV4-3 | NA | TGCGCCAGCAGCCAAGATGCCCGACAGGGTGGAAACACCATATATTTT | CASSQDARQGGNTIYF
NA | TRBJ2-7 | TRBV7-8 | NA | TGTGCCAGCAGCCCGGGTTGGGAACTTCTCTACGAGCAGTACTTC | CASSPGWELLYEQYF
NA | TRBJ1-1 | TRBV4-1 | NA | TGCGCCAGCAGCCAAGATGGACCGGCAGGGAACACTGAAGCTTTCTTT | CASSQDGPAGNTEAFF
NA | TRBJ2-1 | TRBV5-1 | once | TGCGCCAGCAGCTTGGTCCTAGCCCTCCCCTCCTACAATGAGCAGTTCTTC | CASSLVLALPSYNEQFF
NA | TRBJ1-2 | TRBV5-4 | NA | TGTGCCAGCAGCTTGGTGGGGAGCTATGGCTACACCTTC | CASSLVGSYGYTF
TRBD2 | TRBJ2-1 | TRBV7-9 | NA | TGTGCCAGCAGCCCAAACGGGACTAGCGGGAGTCGCTCCTACAATGAGCAGTTCTTC | CASSPNGTSGSRSYNEQFF